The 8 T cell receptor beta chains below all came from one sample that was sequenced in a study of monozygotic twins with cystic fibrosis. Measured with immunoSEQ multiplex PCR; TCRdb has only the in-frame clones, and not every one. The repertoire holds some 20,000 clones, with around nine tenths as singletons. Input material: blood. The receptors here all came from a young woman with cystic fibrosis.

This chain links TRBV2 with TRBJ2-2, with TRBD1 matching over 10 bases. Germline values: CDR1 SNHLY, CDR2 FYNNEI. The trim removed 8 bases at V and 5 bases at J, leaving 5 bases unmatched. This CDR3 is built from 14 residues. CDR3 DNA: TGTGCCAGCCGGGACAGGGGTAGGACCGGGGAGCTGTTTTTT. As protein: CASRDRGRTGELFF. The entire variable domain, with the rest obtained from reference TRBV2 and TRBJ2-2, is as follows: EPEVTQTPSHQVTQMGQEVILRCVPISNHLYFYWYRQILGQKVEFLVSFYNNEISEKSEIFDDQFSVERPDGSNFTLKIRSTKLEDSAMYFCASRDRGRTGELFFGEGSRLTVL.

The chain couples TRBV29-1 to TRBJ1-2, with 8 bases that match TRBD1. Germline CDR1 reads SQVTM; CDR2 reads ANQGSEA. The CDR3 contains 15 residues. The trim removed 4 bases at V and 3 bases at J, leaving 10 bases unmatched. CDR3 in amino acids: CSVVQLGQVDYGYTF. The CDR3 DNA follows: TGCAGCGTTGTCCAACTGGGACAGGTGGACTATGGCTACACCTTC.

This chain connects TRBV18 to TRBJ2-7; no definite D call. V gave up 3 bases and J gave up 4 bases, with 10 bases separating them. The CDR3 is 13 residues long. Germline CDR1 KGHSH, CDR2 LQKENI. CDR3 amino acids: CASSPTRGYEQYF. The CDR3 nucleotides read TGTGCCAGCTCACCCACCCGTGGTTACGAGCAGTACTTC.

DNA of the CDR3: TGCAGCGCTTCCCAGACAGGGGTTACTGAAGCTTTCTTT. The encoded protein is CSASQTGVTEAFF. The rearrangement links TRBV29-1 to TRBJ1-1; 8 bases align to TRBD1. Germline V lookup: CDR1 SQVTM, CDR2 ANQGSEA. Losses at the gene ends were 7 bases for V and 5 bases for J; bases not matched to a gene: 9. CDR3 length: 13 amino acids.

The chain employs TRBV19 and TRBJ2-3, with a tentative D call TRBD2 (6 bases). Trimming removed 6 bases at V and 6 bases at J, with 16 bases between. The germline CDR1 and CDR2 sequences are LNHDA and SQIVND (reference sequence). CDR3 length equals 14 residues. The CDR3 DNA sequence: TGTGCCAGTAGCCGCGCGGGAAGGAGGGATACGCAGTATTTT. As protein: CASSRAGRRDTQYF.

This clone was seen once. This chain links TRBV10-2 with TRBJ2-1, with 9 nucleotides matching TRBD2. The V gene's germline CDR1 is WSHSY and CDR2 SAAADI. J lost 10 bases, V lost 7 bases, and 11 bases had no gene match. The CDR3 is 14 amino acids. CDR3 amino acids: CASNLAGWVGEQFF. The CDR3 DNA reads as TGCGCCAGCAACCTAGCGGGGTGGGTGGGGGAGCAGTTCTTC.

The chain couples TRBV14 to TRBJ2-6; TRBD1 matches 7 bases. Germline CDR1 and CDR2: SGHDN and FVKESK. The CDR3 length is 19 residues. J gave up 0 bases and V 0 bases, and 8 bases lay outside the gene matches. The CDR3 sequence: CASSQDPTGSSSGANVLTF. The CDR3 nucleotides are TGTGCCAGCAGCCAAGACCCGACAGGGTCCAGCTCTGGGGCCAACGTCCTGACTTTC.

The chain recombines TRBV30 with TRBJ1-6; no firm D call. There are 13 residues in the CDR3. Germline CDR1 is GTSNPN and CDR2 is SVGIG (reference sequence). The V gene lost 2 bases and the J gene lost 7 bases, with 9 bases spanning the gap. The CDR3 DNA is TGTGCCTGGAGTAGGCAACGGAATTCACCCCTCCACTTT. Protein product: CAWSRQRNSPLHF.